This entry describes one T cell receptor beta chain. The target antigen is unknown. The entry originates in a study of shared clonotypes between healthy human individuals. Naive CD8 cells lacked CD45RO and underwent positive selection for CCR7, leaving out terminally differentiated effector memory CD45RA+ cells. From germline, CDR1 is LNHDA and CDR2 SQIVND (reference sequence). Trimming shortened V by 3 bases and J by 7 bases, and 15 bases separated the two germline ends. CDR3 size: 15 residues. General study findings and limits: Naive CD4 clonotype sharing across several donors was around 5%. Non-shared clonotypes had lower generation probabilities than clonotypes shared by all four sorted-subset donors. Rarefaction analysis demonstrated incomplete sorted-subset sequencing notwithstanding large depth.

Each PCR replicate from the sorted subsets contained approximately 0.2 ug DNA, which is around 30,000 T cell genomes. Measured with immunoSEQ multiplex PCR; TCRdb has only the in-frame clones, and not every one. This sample has millions of clones; roughly 95% occur once, and the top ten carry roughly 1.1%. The receptor's source is a man aged 18 to 35 in good health. Sequenced sample: naive CD8+ T cells sorted from blood. The chain couples TRBV19 to TRBJ1-4; no reliable D call. This chain's CDR3 is CASSMVPGPFEKLFF. In DNA form, the CDR3 reads TGTGCCAGTAGTATGGTGCCAGGCCCCTTTGAAAAACTGTTTTTT.